This TCR beta chain was retrieved from a study of PD-L1 blockade in urothelial cancer. This clone was observed once. Assay used: immunoSEQ multiplex PCR; TCRdb lists only in-frame clones, some missing. Here the sample spans 35,000 to 40,000 clones, 90% being singletons. Germline CDR1 reads SGHAT; CDR2 reads FQNNGV. V lost 1 base and J 4 bases, leaving 14 bases between the germline ends. This CDR3 is 15 amino acids long. The rearrangement links TRBV11-2 to TRBJ2-7, with D unresolved. The specimen comprised PBMCs, sampled around atezolizumab (anti-PD-L1) treatment. The clonotype was recovered from a man aged 65-85 years with urothelial cancer. CDR3 sequence: CASSLVTGVGYEQYF. In nucleotides, the CDR3 is TGTGCCAGCAGCTTAGTAACCGGAGTTGGATACGAGCAGTACTTC.